The sequence of this TCR beta chain was determined in a study of T-cell memory formation after mild COVID-19. Of note for this clonotype: Antigen unknown.

The V gene's germline CDR1 is KGHDR and CDR2 SFDVKD. CDR3 length equals 12 residues. Trimming removed 0 bases at V and 9 bases at J, with 7 bases between. Findings and caveats of the study: Memory from before infection featured some responding clones, which suggests cross-reactive memory joined. Those CD4+ clones that contracted were mainly in CM and EM (CD8+ ones in EMRA). There was a balanced CD4/CD8 profile in clones contracting day 15 to 85, and later expanders leaned CD4+.

One entry per CDR3 protein, called by TCRdb with MiXCR from the 5' RACE reads. Among hundreds of thousands of distinct CDR3 sequences, about a fifth were seen once, and the ten largest hold around 7.7%. The source of this sequence is an adult woman who had mild COVID-19 (a few samples of this study predate the infection). Cell type and time point are not known. The sequenced material came from PBMCs or a T cell subset sorted from them (not recorded which). The gene calls are TRBV24-1 and TRBJ1-1; D is undetermined. CDR3 coding DNA: TGTGCCACCAGTGATTTGAAGGGAAAAGCTTTCTTT. It is translated as CATSDLKGKAFF.